The sample holds one count of the clone carrying this T cell receptor beta chain. The germline CDR1 and CDR2 sequences are DFQATT and SNEGSKA (reference sequence). This CDR3 region has 13 residues. V gave up 5 bases and J gave up 1 base, with 12 bases separating them. This entry comes from a study of identical twins. TCRdb passed the 5' RACE reads through MiXCR, listing each CDR3 protein once. The sample includes 650,000 to 800,000 distinct CDR3 sequences, over 8.5% of them seen just once. These data were also reused for a study on yellow fever vaccine responses in identical twins.

Sequencing input: PBMCs. The clonotype comes from a woman under 30 in good health. This sequence joins TRBV20-1 and TRBJ2-7; D is undetermined. CDR3 loop: CSAPRTGSYEQYF. CDR3 nucleotide sequence: TGCAGTGCTCCCAGGACCGGATCCTACGAGCAGTACTTC.